The 9 T cell receptor beta chains presented below share a single source sample, sequenced in a study of CD4 T cells in relation to SARS-CoV-2 and coronaviruses. This table comes from immunoSEQ multiplex PCR, and its TCRdb copy is limited to in-frame clones, with some not included. Among tens of thousands of clones listed, 85% to 90% were seen once. The sample was memory CD4+ T cells from PBMCs. The receptors were sampled from an adult with COVID-19.

The chain is built from TRBV7-3 and TRBJ2-3; 8 bases line up with TRBD1. This CDR3 is built from 13 residues. With V trimmed by 5 bases and J by 6 bases, 4 bases remained unmatched. Looked up from germline, CDR1 is SGHTA and CDR2 is FQGTGA. The CDR3 loop is CASSLRGLDTQYF. The CDR3, as DNA: TGTGCCAGCAGCCTCAGGGGGCTGGATACGCAGTATTTT.

The V gene is TRBV18, the J gene TRBJ1-1; 12 nucleotides align to TRBD1. In germline, CDR1 is KGHSH, CDR2 LQKENI. The CDR3 has 15 residues. V shed 3 bases, J shed 7 bases, and the junction held 6 bases outside the gene matches. The CDR3 bases are TGTGCCAGCTCACCCGGGACAGGGGGCGTGGGTGAAGCTTTCTTT. Its translation: CASSPGTGGVGEAFF.

The chain links TRBV27 to TRBJ1-2; 10 nucleotides match TRBD1. Losses at the gene ends were 5 bases for V and 8 bases for J; bases not matched to a gene: 8. CDR3 length: 14 amino acids. The V gene's germline CDR1 is MNHEY and CDR2 SMNVEV (reference sequence). This CDR3 reads CASSTRQGARGYTF. For the CDR3, the DNA is TGTGCCAGCAGTACCAGACAGGGGGCGCGGGGCTACACCTTC.

The chain links TRBV19 to TRBJ1-3; tentatively, D is TRBD1 (6 bases). The length of the CDR3 is 17 residues. V lost 5 bases, J lost 0 bases, and 17 bases lay in between. The germline CDR1 and CDR2 sequences are LNHDA and SQIVND (reference sequence). CDR3 sequence reads: CASSPLDRLNSGNTIYF. The CDR3 coding sequence is TGTGCCAGTAGTCCTTTGGACAGACTAAACTCTGGAAACACCATATATTTT.

V usage is TRBV11-3 and J usage is TRBJ1-5; D uncertain. The CDR3 extends over 13 amino acids. The V end lost 1 base, the J end lost 5 bases, and 6 bases lay between the germline ends. CDR1 SGHNT and CDR2 YENEEA come from the germline V gene. CDR3: CASSLGGDQPQHF. DNA of the CDR3: TGTGCCAGCAGCTTAGGTGGGGATCAGCCCCAGCATTTT. Using reference TRBV11-3 and TRBJ1-5 for the parts outside the CDR3, the full variable domain is EAGVVQSPRYKIIEKKQPVAFWCNPISGHNTLYWYLQNLGQGPELLIRYENEEAVDDSQLPKDRFSAERLKGVDSTLKIQPAELGDSAVYLCASSLGGDQPQHFGDGTRLSIL.

This clone has only one observation. This sequence joins TRBV5-5 and TRBJ1-1; tentatively, D is TRBD1 (5 bases). Germline CDR1 reads SGHKS; CDR2 reads YYEKEE (reference sequence). CDR3 length: 14 residues. The ends were cut back, 4 bases at V and 5 bases at J, with 15 bases in the middle. CDR3 DNA sequence: TGTGCCAGCAGCCTGGGGGTTTTAAGAACTGAAGCTTTCTTT. Residues: CASSLGVLRTEAFF.

This clone occurred once. The chain employs TRBV2 and TRBJ2-2; weak D call: TRBD2 (6 bases). V lost 7 bases and J 4 bases, leaving 19 bases between the germline ends. Germline V gene lookup returns CDR1 SNHLY and CDR2 FYNNEI. This CDR3 has 16 amino acids. This CDR3 reads CASKKAGGVGTGELFF. DNA for the CDR3: TGTGCCAGCAAAAAGGCAGGCGGGGTAGGCACCGGGGAGCTGTTTTTT. The full variable domain, completed using reference TRBV2 and TRBJ2-2, is EPEVTQTPSHQVTQMGQEVILRCVPISNHLYFYWYRQILGQKVEFLVSFYNNEISEKSEIFDDQFSVERPDGSNFTLKIRSTKLEDSAMYFCASKKAGGVGTGELFFGEGSRLTVL.

This chain joins TRBV5-4 and TRBJ2-2; 7 nucleotides line up with TRBD2. Germline CDR1 and CDR2: SGHNT and YYREEE (reference sequence). The CDR3 is 17 amino acids. The V gene end was trimmed by 0 bases and the J gene end by 0 bases; junction bases not matched to a gene: 5. DNA of the CDR3: TGTGCCAGCAGCTTGGGGTACGGGGGGACGAACACCGGGGAGCTGTTTTTT. Translation: CASSLGYGGTNTGELFF. Filled out from reference TRBV5-4 and TRBJ2-2, the complete variable domain reads ETGVTQSPTHLIKTRGQQVTLRCSSQSGHNTVSWYQQALGQGPQFIFQYYREEENGRGNFPPRFSGLQFPNYSSELNVNALELDDSALYLCASSLGYGGTNTGELFFGEGSRLTVL.

The genes are TRBV6-5 and TRBJ2-4, with D perhaps given as TRBD1 or TRBD2 (6 bases each). Trimming cost V 3 bases and J 2 bases, with 11 bases left between them. This CDR3 contains 15 residues. CDR1 is MNHEY and CDR2 is SVGAGI in the germline V gene. Here the CDR3 reads CASSYRGAPKNIQYF. CDR3 DNA: TGTGCCAGCAGTTATAGGGGGGCACCCAAAAACATTCAGTACTTC.